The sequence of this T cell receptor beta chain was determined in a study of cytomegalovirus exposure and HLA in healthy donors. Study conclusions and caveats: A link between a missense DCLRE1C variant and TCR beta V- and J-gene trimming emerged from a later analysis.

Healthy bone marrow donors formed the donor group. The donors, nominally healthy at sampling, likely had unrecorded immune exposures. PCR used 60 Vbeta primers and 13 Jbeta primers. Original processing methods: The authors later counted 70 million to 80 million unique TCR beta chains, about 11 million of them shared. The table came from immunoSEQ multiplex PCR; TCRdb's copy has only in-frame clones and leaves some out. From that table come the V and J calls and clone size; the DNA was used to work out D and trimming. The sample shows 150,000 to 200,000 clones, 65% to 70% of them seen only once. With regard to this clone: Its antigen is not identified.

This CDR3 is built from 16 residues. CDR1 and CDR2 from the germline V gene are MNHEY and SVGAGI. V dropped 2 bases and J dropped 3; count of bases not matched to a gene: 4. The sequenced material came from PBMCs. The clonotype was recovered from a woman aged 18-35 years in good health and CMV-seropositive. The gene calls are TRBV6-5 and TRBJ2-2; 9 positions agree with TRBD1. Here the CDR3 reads CASSYTGQGYTGELFF. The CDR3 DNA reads TGTGCCAGCAGTTACACGGGACAGGGATACACCGGGGAGCTGTTTTTT.